The 13 T cell receptor beta chains below were found in one sample sequenced in a study of blood T cells in healthy people across ages (dated by TCRdb to about 2015). Libraries were built with 5' RACE. Sequencing used an Illumina HiSeq 2500. A second 7 to 11 cycle PCR used a sample-barcoded 5' primer and a J-beta primer mix. Starting from the raw public reads, TCRdb applied fastp trimming at Q25, assembled clones with MiXCR and retained in-frame beta chains. Each entry merges the rows of one CDR3 protein and shows their most common DNA and genes. This sample has more than 550,000 distinct CDR3 sequences in its table, and about a fifth of those were observed once. Roughly 22% of the sample lies in the top ten. The sample taken for sequencing was blood. The receptors were sampled from a man aged 65 to 79 in good health.

There are many counts of this clonotype. The genes are TRBV20-1 and TRBJ1-4; D unclear. Trimming pared 0 bases from V and 4 bases from J, leaving 12 bases between. Germline V gene sequence: CDR1 DFQATT, CDR2 SNEGSKA (reference sequence). CDR3 length equals 15 residues. The CDR3 region is CSARDRVRNNEKLFF. The CDR3 nucleotides are TGCAGTGCTAGAGATCGCGTCAGAAATAATGAAAAACTGTTTTTT.

This chain links TRBV30 with TRBJ2-3; 8 bases map to TRBD2. J lost 9 bases, V lost 0 bases, and 5 bases had no gene match. Germline values: CDR1 GTSNPN, CDR2 SVGIG (reference sequence). The CDR3 is made up of 13 amino acids. This CDR3 is CAWSVVAGFTQYF. DNA for the CDR3: TGTGCCTGGAGTGTGGTAGCGGGATTCACGCAGTATTTT.

The rearrangement uses TRBV6-6 and TRBJ1-5; 7 bases are a match to TRBD1. Germline CDR1 reads MNHNY; CDR2 reads SVGAGI (reference sequence). The CDR3 loop spans 16 amino acids. The junction had 8 bases not matched to a gene; V was cut back by 5 bases and J by 1 base. The CDR3: CASSRQGVGSNQPQHF. The CDR3 DNA is TGTGCCAGCAGTCGACAGGGAGTTGGGAGCAATCAGCCCCAGCATTTT.

This clonotype was recorded many times. The V gene is TRBV27, the J gene TRBJ2-3, with D maybe TRBD2 (5 bases). CDR3 length: 12 amino acids. The V and J ends lost 6 bases and 6 bases respectively, with 10 bases between them. Germline V gene data show CDR1 as MNHEY and CDR2 as SMNVEV (reference sequence). The CDR3 region is CASSPRRDTQYF. The DNA for the CDR3 is TGTGCCAGCAGCCCCCGGAGGGATACGCAGTATTTT.

The table lists this clonotype with a few counts. This chain joins TRBV6-5 and TRBJ2-5; perhaps TRBD2 as D (5 bases). CDR1 and CDR2 (germline): MNHEY, SVGAGI. The V end lost 4 bases, the J end lost 5 bases, and 11 bases lay between the germline ends. The CDR3 length is 13 residues. The CDR3 DNA reads TGTGCCAGCAGTTGGAGGATAGGGGAGACCCAGTACTTC. It encodes CASSWRIGETQYF.

The chain combines TRBV2 with TRBJ2-1; D call uncertain. The DNA end favors TRBJ2-7, so the J call may be wrong. The V gene's germline CDR1 is SNHLY and CDR2 FYNNEI. This CDR3 comprises 14 residues. The chain's CDR3 is CASSELRNTYEQYV. DNA for the CDR3: TGTGCCAGCAGTGAATTGCGGAACACCTACGAGCAGTACGTC.

J is TRBJ1-2 and V is TRBV3-1, with 7 bases lining up with TRBD1. Trimming took 4 bases from V and 4 from J; bases not matched to a gene: 6. The germline gives CDR1 LGHDT, CDR2 YNNKEL (reference sequence). This CDR3 region has 14 residues. The chain's CDR3 is CASSPGQASYGYTF. CDR3 sequence (DNA): TGTGCCAGCAGCCCTGGACAGGCAAGCTATGGCTACACCTTC.

The chain carries TRBV7-9 and TRBJ1-2, with 7 bases that match TRBD1. V shed 4 bases, J shed 0 bases, and the junction held 8 bases outside the gene matches. The V gene's germline CDR1 is SEHNR and CDR2 FQNEAQ (reference sequence). CDR3 size: 16 residues. The CDR3 nucleotides read TGTGCCAGCAGCTCCCTGTGGACAGGCCCTAACTATGGCTACACCTTC. As protein: CASSSLWTGPNYGYTF.

This clonotype was detected a few times. The chain combines TRBV9 with TRBJ2-2; no clear D gene. The V end lost 0 bases, the J end lost 1 base, and 7 bases lay between the germline ends. This CDR3 has 15 amino acids. Germline CDR1 reads SGDLS; CDR2 reads YYNGEE. The CDR3 DNA reads TGTGCCAGCAGCGTAGGTGGGGTGAACACCGGGGAGCTGTTTTTT. Its translation is CASSVGGVNTGELFF.

This clonotype was seen a few times. This chain connects TRBV6-6 to TRBJ1-1, with D unclear. V was clipped by 5 bases and J by 3 bases, with 10 bases between them. The CDR3 loop spans 13 amino acids. Looked up from germline, CDR1 is MNHNY and CDR2 is SVGAGI (reference sequence). The CDR3 DNA sequence: TGTGCCAGCAGTCGTGGAGAGTACACTGAAGCTTTCTTT. Protein product: CASSRGEYTEAFF.

The genes are TRBV3-1 and TRBJ2-7; TRBD2 agrees at 13 bases. The J call may be faulty, since TRBJ2-1 better matches the DNA end. This CDR3 is built from 18 residues. Germline V gene sequence: CDR1 LGHDT, CDR2 YNNKEL (reference sequence). CDR3: CASSQDPPGLAGYNEQFF. The CDR3, as DNA: TGTGCCAGCAGCCAAGATCCACCGGGACTAGCGGGATACAATGAGCAGTTCTTC.

The rearrangement uses TRBV12-3 or TRBV12-4 and TRBJ1-2, with TRBD1 as a possible D gene (5 bases). With 7 bases removed from V and 6 bases from J, the gap between germline ends came to 21 bases. This CDR3 has 15 residues. CDR3 residues: CASTLLQGALNGYTF. The CDR3 nucleotides are TGTGCCAGCACCCTACTCCAGGGAGCTTTGAATGGCTACACCTTC.

This clonotype has only a few counts. CDR3 coding DNA: TGCAGTGCCCTCGGACTAACCAACAATGAGCAGTTCTTC. Translating gives CSALGLTNNEQFF. The chain employs TRBV20-1 and TRBJ2-1, with D possibly being TRBD2 (6 bases). CDR1 and CDR2 from the germline V gene are DFQATT and SNEGSKA (reference sequence). The CDR3 is 13 amino acids. Trimming left V 6 bases short and J 5 bases short, with 14 bases between.